The clone carrying this TCR beta chain was observed once. The repertoire was sequenced with immunoSEQ multiplex PCR; TCRdb's copy has only in-frame clones and lacks some. The sample holds 30,000 to 50,000 clones, around 93% seen once. Germline V lookup: CDR1 LNHDA, CDR2 SQIVND (reference sequence). The CDR3 has 12 amino acids. V was shortened by 5 bases and J by 7 bases, with 9 bases between the two germline ends. These data come from a study of T cell changes during pregnancy in multiple sclerosis. This rearrangement joins TRBV19 to TRBJ1-3; D uncertain. The TCR comes from a female donor in good health, enrolled as a control in a pregnancy study. The material sequenced was CD4+ T cells from peripheral blood mononuclear cells, taken in the third trimester of pregnancy. CDR3 residues: CASSSAVNTIYF. The CDR3, as DNA: TGTGCCAGTAGTTCGGCGGTGAACACCATATATTTT.